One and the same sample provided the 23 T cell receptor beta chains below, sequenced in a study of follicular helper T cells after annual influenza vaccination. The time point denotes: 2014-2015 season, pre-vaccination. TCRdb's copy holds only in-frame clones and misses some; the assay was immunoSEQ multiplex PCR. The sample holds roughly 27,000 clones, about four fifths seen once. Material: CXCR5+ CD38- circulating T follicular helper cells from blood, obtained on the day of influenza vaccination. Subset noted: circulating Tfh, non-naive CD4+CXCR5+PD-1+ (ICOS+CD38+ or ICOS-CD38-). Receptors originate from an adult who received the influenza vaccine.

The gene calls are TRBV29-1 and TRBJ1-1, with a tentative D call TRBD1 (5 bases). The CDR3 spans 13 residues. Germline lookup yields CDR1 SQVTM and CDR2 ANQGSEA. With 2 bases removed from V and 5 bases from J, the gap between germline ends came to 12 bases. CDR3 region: CSVEKGAGTEAFF. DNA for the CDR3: TGCAGCGTTGAAAAAGGGGCTGGTACTGAAGCTTTCTTT.

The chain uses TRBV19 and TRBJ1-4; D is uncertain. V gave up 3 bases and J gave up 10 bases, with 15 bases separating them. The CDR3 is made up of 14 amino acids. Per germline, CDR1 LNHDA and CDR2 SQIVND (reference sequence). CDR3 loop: CASSMRSLDVKLFF. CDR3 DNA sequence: TGTGCCAGTAGTATGCGGTCACTAGATGTAAAACTGTTTTTT.

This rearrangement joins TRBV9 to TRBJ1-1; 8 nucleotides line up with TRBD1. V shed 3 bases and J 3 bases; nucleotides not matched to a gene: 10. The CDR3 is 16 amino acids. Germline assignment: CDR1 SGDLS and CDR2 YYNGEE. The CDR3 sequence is CASSDPTRGQYTEAFF. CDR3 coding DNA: TGTGCCAGCAGCGATCCCACCAGGGGGCAGTACACTGAAGCTTTCTTT.

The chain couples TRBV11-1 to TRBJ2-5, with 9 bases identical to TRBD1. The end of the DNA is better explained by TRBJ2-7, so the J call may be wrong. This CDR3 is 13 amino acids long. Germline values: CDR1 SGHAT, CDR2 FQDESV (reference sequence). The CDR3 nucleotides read TGTGCCAGCAGCTCCGGGACAGGGAACGAGCAGTACTTC. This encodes CASSSGTGNEQYF.

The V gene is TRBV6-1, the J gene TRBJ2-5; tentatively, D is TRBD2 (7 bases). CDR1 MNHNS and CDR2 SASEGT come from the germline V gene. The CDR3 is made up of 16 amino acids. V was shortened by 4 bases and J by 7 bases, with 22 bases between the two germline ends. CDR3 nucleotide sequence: TGTGCCAGCAGTGGGGGGGCTAGCGGTACTGGGGGGACCCAGTACTTC. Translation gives CASSGGASGTGGTQYF.

The CDR3 loop reads CASRPGQGTYEQYF. The CDR3 region has the DNA TGCGCCAGCAGACCGGGACAGGGGACCTACGAGCAGTACTTC. This chain joins TRBV10-2 and TRBJ2-7; the match to TRBD1 covers 10 bases. Germline V lookup: CDR1 WSHSY, CDR2 SAAADI. The CDR3 covers 14 residues. V was clipped by 6 bases and J by 2 bases; unmatched bases: 4.

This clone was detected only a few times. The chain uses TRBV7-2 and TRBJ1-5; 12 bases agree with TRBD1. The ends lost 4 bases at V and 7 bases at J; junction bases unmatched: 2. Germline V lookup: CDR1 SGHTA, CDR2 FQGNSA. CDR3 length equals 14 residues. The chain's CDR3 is CASSYGTGGQPQHF. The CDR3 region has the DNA TGTGCCAGCAGCTACGGGACAGGGGGCCAGCCCCAGCATTTT.

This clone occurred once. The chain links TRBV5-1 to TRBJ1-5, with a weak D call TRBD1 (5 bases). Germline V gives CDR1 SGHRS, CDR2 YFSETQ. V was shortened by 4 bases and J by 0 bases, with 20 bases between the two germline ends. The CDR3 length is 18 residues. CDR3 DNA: TGCGCCAGCAGCCCGGGGGAGGGACCCAATTATAGCAATCAGCCCCAGCATTTT. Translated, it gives CASSPGEGPNYSNQPQHF.

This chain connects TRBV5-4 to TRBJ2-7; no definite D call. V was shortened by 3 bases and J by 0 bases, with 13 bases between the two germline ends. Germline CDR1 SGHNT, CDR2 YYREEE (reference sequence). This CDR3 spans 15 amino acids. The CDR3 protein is CASSYDLRSSYEQYF. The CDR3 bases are TGTGCCAGCAGCTATGACCTTAGGAGCTCCTACGAGCAGTACTTC.

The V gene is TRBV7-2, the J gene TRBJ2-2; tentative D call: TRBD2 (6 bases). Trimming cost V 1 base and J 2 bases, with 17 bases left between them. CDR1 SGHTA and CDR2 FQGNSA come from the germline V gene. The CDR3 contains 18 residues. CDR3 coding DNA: TGTGCCAGCAGCTTAGTTTTCGGGGGACTTACTAACACCGGGGAGCTGTTTTTT. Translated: CASSLVFGGLTNTGELFF.

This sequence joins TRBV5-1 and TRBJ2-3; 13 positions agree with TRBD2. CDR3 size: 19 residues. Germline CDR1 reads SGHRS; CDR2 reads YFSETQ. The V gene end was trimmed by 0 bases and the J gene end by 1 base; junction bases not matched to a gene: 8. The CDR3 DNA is TGCGCCAGCAGCTTGGGGACTAGCGGGGGCTTTATTCGCACAGATACGCAGTATTTT. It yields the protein CASSLGTSGGFIRTDTQYF.

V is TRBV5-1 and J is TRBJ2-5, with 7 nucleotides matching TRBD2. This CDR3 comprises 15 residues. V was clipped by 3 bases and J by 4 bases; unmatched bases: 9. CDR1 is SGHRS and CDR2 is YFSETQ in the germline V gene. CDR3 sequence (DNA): TGCGCCAGCAGCTCGAGCGGGGTTCATACAGAGACCCAGTACTTC. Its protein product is CASSSSGVHTETQYF.

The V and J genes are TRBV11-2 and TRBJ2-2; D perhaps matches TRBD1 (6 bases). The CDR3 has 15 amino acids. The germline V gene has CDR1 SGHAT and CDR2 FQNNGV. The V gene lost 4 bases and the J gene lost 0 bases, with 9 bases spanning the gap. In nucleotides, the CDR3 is TGTGCCAGCAGCTGGACAGCTGCGAACACCGGGGAGCTGTTTTTT. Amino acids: CASSWTAANTGELFF.

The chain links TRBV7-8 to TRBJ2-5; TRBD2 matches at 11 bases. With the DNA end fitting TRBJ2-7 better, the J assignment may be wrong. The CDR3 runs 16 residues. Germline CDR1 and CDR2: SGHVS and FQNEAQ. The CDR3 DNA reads TGTGCCAGCAGCTTTGAGGGTGCTAGCGGGAGGTACGAGCAGTACTTC. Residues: CASSFEGASGRYEQYF.

The CDR3 is CATSRDGGTGLNEQYF. CDR3 DNA: TGTGCCACCAGCAGAGATGGTGGGACAGGGCTTAACGAGCAGTACTTC. This chain connects TRBV15 to TRBJ2-7; 9 bases match TRBD1. Per germline, CDR1 LNHNV and CDR2 YYDKDF (reference sequence). V trimming: 0 bases; J trimming: 5 bases; junction bases outside the gene matches: 8. This CDR3 has 16 residues.

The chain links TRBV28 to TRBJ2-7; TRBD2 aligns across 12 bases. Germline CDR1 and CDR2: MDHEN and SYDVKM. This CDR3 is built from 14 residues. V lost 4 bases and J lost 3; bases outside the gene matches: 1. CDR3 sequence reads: CASSWTSGIYEQYF. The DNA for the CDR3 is TGTGCCAGCAGTTGGACTAGCGGGATCTACGAGCAGTACTTC.

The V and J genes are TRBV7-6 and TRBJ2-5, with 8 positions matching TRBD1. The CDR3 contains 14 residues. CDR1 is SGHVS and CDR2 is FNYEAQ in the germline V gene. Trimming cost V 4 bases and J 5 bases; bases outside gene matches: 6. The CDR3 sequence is CASSSRTGRETQYF. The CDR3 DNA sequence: TGTGCCAGCAGCTCCCGGACAGGGCGGGAGACCCAGTACTTC.

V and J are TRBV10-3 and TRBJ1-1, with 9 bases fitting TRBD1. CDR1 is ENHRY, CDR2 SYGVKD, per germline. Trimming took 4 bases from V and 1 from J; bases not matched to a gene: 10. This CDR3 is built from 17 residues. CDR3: CAISGGQGLGGNTEAFF. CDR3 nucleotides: TGTGCCATCAGTGGGGGACAGGGCCTCGGTGGGAACACTGAAGCTTTCTTT.

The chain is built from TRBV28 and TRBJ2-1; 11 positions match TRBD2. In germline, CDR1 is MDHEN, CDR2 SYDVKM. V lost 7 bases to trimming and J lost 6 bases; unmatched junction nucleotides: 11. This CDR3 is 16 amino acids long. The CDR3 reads CASTTRIAGGANEQFF. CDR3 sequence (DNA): TGTGCCAGCACCACACGTATAGCGGGAGGGGCCAATGAGCAGTTCTTC.

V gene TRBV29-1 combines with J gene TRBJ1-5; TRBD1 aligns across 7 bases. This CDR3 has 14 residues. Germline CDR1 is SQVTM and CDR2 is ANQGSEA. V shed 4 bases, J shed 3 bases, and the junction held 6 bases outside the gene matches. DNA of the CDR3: TGCAGCGTTGGACAGGGTGGGCCCAATCAGCCCCAGCATTTT. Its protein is CSVGQGGPNQPQHF.

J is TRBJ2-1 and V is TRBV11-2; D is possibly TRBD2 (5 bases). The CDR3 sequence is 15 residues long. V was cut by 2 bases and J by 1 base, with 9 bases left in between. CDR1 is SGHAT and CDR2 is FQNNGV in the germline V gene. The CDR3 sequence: CASSLNRGSYNEQFF. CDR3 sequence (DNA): TGTGCCAGCAGCTTAAACCGGGGTTCCTACAATGAGCAGTTCTTC.

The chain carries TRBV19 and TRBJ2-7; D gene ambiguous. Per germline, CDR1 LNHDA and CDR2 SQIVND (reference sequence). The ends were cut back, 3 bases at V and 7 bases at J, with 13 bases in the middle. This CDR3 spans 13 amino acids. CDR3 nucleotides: TGTGCCAGTAGTATGTACTACCGAGCAGAGCAGTACTTC. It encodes CASSMYYRAEQYF.

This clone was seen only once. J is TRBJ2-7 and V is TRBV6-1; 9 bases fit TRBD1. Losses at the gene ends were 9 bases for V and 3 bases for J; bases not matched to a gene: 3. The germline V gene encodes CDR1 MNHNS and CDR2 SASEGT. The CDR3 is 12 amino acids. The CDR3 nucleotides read TGTGCCAGTAGGGACAGGGTCTACGAGCAGTACTTC. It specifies CASRDRVYEQYF.